This T cell receptor beta chain was retrieved from a study of blood T cell repertoires in COVID-19. CDR3 length: 16 residues. Germline lookup yields CDR1 SGHRS and CDR2 YFSETQ. V lost 0 bases to trimming and J lost 7 bases, with 16 bases between them. Profiling relied on immunoSEQ multiplex PCR, and the TCRdb table lists in-frame clones only, not all of them. The data hold 250,000 to 300,000 clones, with roughly 90% observed a single time. The TCR sequence derives from a woman aged 60 to 75 who had recovered from COVID-19. The V gene is TRBV5-1, the J gene TRBJ2-2, with a weak D call TRBD2 (5 bases). Sequencing input: PBMCs or T cells enriched from blood (not recorded which). For the CDR3, the DNA is TGCGCCAGCAGCTTGGAGTCAGCGGTAATCGGCGGGGAGCTGTTTTTT. Its translation: CASSLESAVIGGELFF.